These 3 T cell receptor beta chains were sequenced from one sample in a study of regulatory T cells in long-lasting Graves disease. Assembly of TCR beta libraries relied on iRepertoire HTBI primers together with Arm-PCR of CDR3 regions. TCRdb reanalysed the multiplex PCR reads using MiXCR and keeps one entry per CDR3 protein. Seen here are approximately 380,000 distinct CDR3 sequences, less than 25% observed once, and the top ten hold more than 20%. Time point indicated: persistent/refractory GD, antithyroid drugs over 5 years with positive TRAb. Construction of the TCR library relied on RNA isolated from PBMCs. The sample was peripheral blood mononuclear cells (PBMCs), taken when the disease was refractory, from a patient treated with antithyroid drugs. Every receptor here comes from a female donor with Graves disease.

The sample holds a few counts of this clonotype. V usage is TRBV27 and J usage is TRBJ2-2; D possibly corresponds to TRBD1 (5 bases). Per the germline V gene, CDR1 is MNHEY and CDR2 is SMNVEV (reference sequence). The CDR3 sequence is 14 residues long. Trimming left V 8 bases short and J 5 bases short, with 15 bases between. For the CDR3, the DNA is TGTGCCAGCTCGACAGATATGGGAACCGGGGAGCTGTTTTTT. This sequence encodes CASSTDMGTGELFF.

This clonotype was observed many times. The chain employs TRBV7-2 and TRBJ2-7, with 9 bases matching TRBD1. The trim removed 5 bases at V and 3 bases at J, leaving 8 bases unmatched. Germline assignment: CDR1 SGHTA and CDR2 FQGNSA. The CDR3 contains 15 residues. CDR3 residues: CASSRPDRGSYEQYF. The CDR3 nucleotides are TGTGCCAGCAGCCGGCCGGACAGGGGTAGCTACGAGCAGTACTTC.

The chain combines TRBV20-1 with TRBJ2-7, with 15 bases identical to TRBD2. Germline V gene sequence: CDR1 DFQATT, CDR2 SNEGSKA (reference sequence). Trimming removed 6 bases from V and 2 bases from J; junction bases left unmatched: 11. CDR3 length equals 17 residues. The CDR3 sequence: CSAGGGLAGGNPYEQYF. In DNA form, the CDR3 reads TGCAGTGCCGGTGGGGGACTAGCGGGAGGAAATCCCTACGAGCAGTACTTC.